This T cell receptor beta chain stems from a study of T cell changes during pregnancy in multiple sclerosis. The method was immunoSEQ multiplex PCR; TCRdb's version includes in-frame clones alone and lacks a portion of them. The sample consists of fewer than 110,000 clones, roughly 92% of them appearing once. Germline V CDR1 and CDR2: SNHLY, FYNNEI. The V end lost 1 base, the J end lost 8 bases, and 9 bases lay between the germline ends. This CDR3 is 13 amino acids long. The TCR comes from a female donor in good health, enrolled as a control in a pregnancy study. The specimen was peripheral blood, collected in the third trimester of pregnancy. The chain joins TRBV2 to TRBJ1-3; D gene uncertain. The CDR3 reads CASSEVPLDTIYF. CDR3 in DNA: TGTGCCAGCAGTGAAGTCCCCTTAGACACCATATATTTT.